Following are 25 T cell receptor beta chains from one sample sequenced in a study of beta chain features in type 1 diabetes (dated by TCRdb to 2017 to 2018). Library prep was done by the immunoSEQ multiplex PCR assay. The High Capacity cDNA Reverse Transcription Kit was used to reverse transcribe all of the isolated RNA, meaning that expressed TCRB transcripts were what got sequenced. TCRdb limited this immuneACCESS table to in-frame rearrangements with V and J called. A share of clones is missing; checked studies link under half to unresolved V genes, and the rest is unexplained. In all, the sample holds 250,000 to 350,000 clones, and 13% to 15% of those were seen once. 5.5% to 7.5% of the sample rests with the top ten. Sequencing was done on a sample of central memory CD4+ T cells from blood. These receptors were collected from a man aged 25-45 years in good health.

The sample holds a few counts of this clone. DNA of the CDR3: TGCGCCAGCAGCCAAGATAGCAGGGGTGGAAACACCATATATTTT. Translation gives CASSQDSRGGNTIYF. The chain combines TRBV4-3 with TRBJ1-3; D possibly corresponds to TRBD1 (6 bases). Germline V gene data show CDR1 as LGHNA and CDR2 as YSLEER. The V gene lost 0 bases and the J gene lost 3 bases, with 9 bases spanning the gap. The CDR3 contains 15 residues.

This clone was counted a few times. The chain uses TRBV5-1 and TRBJ1-1, with 8 bases aligning to TRBD1. CDR1 SGHRS and CDR2 YFSETQ come from the germline V gene. The CDR3 runs to 13 residues. Trimming at V came to 4 bases and at J to 8 bases, leaving 7 bases not matched to a gene. The CDR3 region is CASSPDRGIEAFF. The CDR3 coding sequence is TGCGCCAGCAGCCCTGACAGGGGTATCGAAGCTTTCTTT.

This clone was recorded at least ten times. The chain couples TRBV4-3 to TRBJ1-1; D ambiguous. Trimming left V 3 bases short and J 6 bases short, with 11 bases between. CDR1 is LGHNA and CDR2 is YSLEER in the germline V gene. The length of the CDR3 is 13 residues. CDR3 sequence: CASSHTRAPEAFF. In DNA, the CDR3 is TGCGCCAGCAGCCATACAAGGGCACCTGAAGCTTTCTTT.

V is TRBV25-1 and J is TRBJ2-3; D unclear. Looked up from germline, CDR1 is MGHDK and CDR2 is SYGVNS. The CDR3 contains 15 residues. V lost 4 bases, J lost 2 bases, and 13 bases lay in between. The CDR3 DNA sequence: TGTGCCAGCAGTGTGGCATCGGGCCTCACAGATACGCAGTATTTT. This sequence encodes CASSVASGLTDTQYF.

The chain recombines TRBV6-5 with TRBJ2-7, with 8 bases aligning to TRBD2. V trimming: 0 bases; J trimming: 5 bases; junction bases outside the gene matches: 6. This CDR3 contains 15 residues. Germline V gene data show CDR1 as MNHEY and CDR2 as SVGAGI. CDR3 nucleotide sequence: TGTGCCAGCAGTTACTCTATAGCGGGGTCCCACGAGCAGTACTTC. It codes for CASSYSIAGSHEQYF.

The chain joins TRBV11-3 to TRBJ1-1; D ambiguous. This CDR3 comprises 16 residues. V gave up 3 bases and J gave up 4 bases, with 18 bases separating them. CDR1 and CDR2 from the germline V gene are SGHNT and YENEEA. In DNA, the CDR3 is TGTGCCAGCAGCTTCTCCGCAGGTACGGGAACCACTGAAGCTTTCTTT. This encodes CASSFSAGTGTTEAFF.

This clone has just a few counts. The V and J genes are TRBV6-5 and TRBJ2-1; D is unresolved. The CDR3 extends over 11 amino acids. V was clipped by 7 bases and J by 7 bases, with 8 bases between them. Germline CDR1 is MNHEY and CDR2 is SVGAGI. The CDR3 loop is CASTLYNEQFF. The DNA of the CDR3 is TGTGCCAGCACCCTTTATAATGAGCAGTTCTTC.

This chain links TRBV4-2 with TRBJ2-5, with 10 bases identical to TRBD2. V lost 0 bases and J lost 5; bases outside the gene matches: 9. This CDR3 spans 17 amino acids. In germline, CDR1 is LGHNA, CDR2 YNFKEQ. Written as DNA, the CDR3 is TGTGCCAGCAGCCAAGATCCCCAGCGGGGGGGCCCGGAGACCCAGTACTTC. This codes for CASSQDPQRGGPETQYF.

This clone was observed at least ten times. The rearrangement links TRBV19 to TRBJ1-1, with TRBD1 matching over 8 bases. Unmatched junction bases numbered 4, after V lost 7 bases and J lost 0 bases. Germline V lookup: CDR1 LNHDA, CDR2 SQIVND (reference sequence). The CDR3 is made up of 14 amino acids. The CDR3 DNA follows: TGTGCCAGTACTGACAGGGGACTGAACACTGAAGCTTTCTTT. Its protein is CASTDRGLNTEAFF.

On this clone: The same CDR3 arises from other DNA sequences in this sample as well. The rearrangement joins TRBV7-9 to TRBJ2-1, with D possibly TRBD2 on 5 matching bases. V gave up 2 bases and J gave up 4 bases, with 12 bases separating them. Per germline, CDR1 SEHNR and CDR2 FQNEAQ (reference sequence). The CDR3 consists of 15 residues. The CDR3 protein is CASSLRRGSYNEQFF. The CDR3, as DNA: TGTGCCAGCAGCTTAAGGCGCGGGTCATACAATGAGCAGTTCTTC.

This clone was seen only a few times. The chain has TRBV11-2 and TRBJ2-1, with no clear D. The germline CDR1 and CDR2 sequences are SGHAT and FQNNGV. This CDR3 has 12 residues. Trimming left V 2 bases short and J 7 bases short, with 6 bases between. The CDR3 bases are TGTGCCAGCAGCTTATACCGGAATGAGCAGTTCTTC. Its translation is CASSLYRNEQFF.

The genes are TRBV9 and TRBJ1-6; the D gene is possibly TRBD1 (5 bases). V dropped 5 bases and J dropped 10 bases, with 22 bases sitting between them. The CDR3 sequence is 16 residues long. Germline V gene sequence: CDR1 SGDLS, CDR2 YYNGEE. For the CDR3, the DNA is TGTGCCAGCAGTGCCACCCACTGGGGCTCTAAGTCACCCCTCCACTTT. Translating gives CASSATHWGSKSPLHF.

The chain couples TRBV5-4 to TRBJ1-6; the D is unclear. Trimming left V 2 bases short and J 8 bases short, with 8 bases between. The CDR3 spans 13 residues. Germline V lookup: CDR1 SGHNT, CDR2 YYREEE (reference sequence). The CDR3 here is CASSFSRDSPLHF. In nucleotides, the CDR3 is TGTGCCAGCAGCTTCTCGAGGGATTCACCCCTCCACTTT. Filled out from reference TRBV5-4 and TRBJ1-6, the complete variable domain reads ETGVTQSPTHLIKTRGQQVTLRCSSQSGHNTVSWYQQALGQGPQFIFQYYREEENGRGNFPPRFSGLQFPNYSSELNVNALELDDSALYLCASSFSRDSPLHFGNGTRLTVT.

The chain joins TRBV7-9 to TRBJ1-2; TRBD1 matches at 7 bases. The germline gives CDR1 SEHNR, CDR2 FQNEAQ (reference sequence). V trimming: 5 bases; J trimming: 5 bases; junction bases outside the gene matches: 11. This CDR3 region has 15 residues. CDR3 in amino acids: CASSPQQGNPYGYTF. CDR3 coding DNA: TGTGCCAGCAGCCCTCAACAGGGGAACCCTTATGGCTACACCTTC.

This clone was seen ten or more times. The chain has TRBV19 and TRBJ2-7; D call uncertain. The V gene lost 1 base and the J gene lost 6 bases, with 10 bases spanning the gap. Per germline, CDR1 LNHDA and CDR2 SQIVND (reference sequence). This CDR3 contains 13 residues. CDR3 bases: TGTGCCAGTAGTATAGGGCCGGGCCTCGAGCAGTACGTC. Its protein is CASSIGPGLEQYV.

This clone was picked up a small number of times. V usage is TRBV7-3 and J usage is TRBJ2-2; unclear D gene. Germline assignment: CDR1 SGHTA and CDR2 FQGTGA. CDR3 size: 13 residues. Trimming cost V 4 bases and J 3 bases, with 6 bases left between them. In DNA form, the CDR3 reads TGTGCCAGCAGCTCGAAATACACCGGGGAGCTGTTTTTT. Its translation is CASSSKYTGELFF.

In its sample, this clone was seen a few times. V is TRBV14 and J is TRBJ1-4; TRBD1 matches at 7 bases. Germline V CDR1 and CDR2: SGHDN, FVKESK. The CDR3 length is 13 residues. With 4 bases clipped from V and 6 bases from J, the junction kept 2 bases outside the gene matches. This CDR3 reads CASSRGTDEKLFF. CDR3 DNA: TGTGCCAGCAGCCGGGGGACAGATGAAAAACTGTTTTTT. Full variable domain (outside the CDR3, taken from reference TRBV14 and TRBJ1-4): EAGVTQFPSHSVIEKGQTVTLRCDPISGHDNLYWYRRVMGKEIKFLLHFVKESKQDESGMPNNRFLAERTGGTYSTLKVQPAELEDSGVYFCASSRGTDEKLFFGSGTQLSVL.

Worth noting for this clone: Other DNA sequences within the sample encode an identical CDR3. CDR3 sequence: CAWSVGGNTEAFF. The CDR3 region has the DNA TGTGCCTGGAGTGTAGGAGGGAACACTGAAGCTTTCTTT. This chain joins TRBV30 and TRBJ1-1; D gene uncertain. The germline gives CDR1 GTSNPN, CDR2 SVGIG (reference sequence). The CDR3 has 13 amino acids. V shed 0 bases and J shed 1 base, with 6 bases lying between them.

In this sample, this clone turned up a few times. The gene calls are TRBV7-2 and TRBJ2-6; D gene unclear. CDR1 is SGHTA, CDR2 FQGNSA, per germline. The V gene lost 5 bases and the J gene lost 0 bases, with 5 bases spanning the gap. The CDR3 runs to 14 residues. CDR3 DNA sequence: TGTGCCAGCAGCGATAGCTCTGGGGCCAACGTCCTGACTTTC. Protein product: CASSDSSGANVLTF.

The CDR3, as DNA: TGTGCCAGCAGCTTCTCCCTTGGTGGCGGGGAGCTGTTTTTT. It specifies CASSFSLGGGELFF. The chain combines TRBV5-4 with TRBJ2-2; D is unresolved. There are 14 residues in the CDR3. Germline assignment: CDR1 SGHNT and CDR2 YYREEE (reference sequence). Between the trimmed V and J ends, which lost 2 bases and 7 bases, there was a span of 12 bases.

The rearrangement uses TRBV18 and TRBJ2-1, with D unclear. Trimming removed 3 bases from V and 1 base from J, with 10 bases in between. The germline gives CDR1 KGHSH, CDR2 LQKENI. CDR3 size: 15 residues. The CDR3 loop is CASSPSEGSYNEQFF. As DNA, the CDR3 is TGTGCCAGCTCACCTTCGGAAGGGTCCTACAATGAGCAGTTCTTC.

This clone turned up a few times. Different DNA sequences within this sample yield the same CDR3. The chain links TRBV7-2 to TRBJ1-4; D remains unclear. V was pared by 5 bases and J by 2 bases, with 9 bases between. This CDR3 contains 14 residues. Per the germline V gene, CDR1 is SGHTA and CDR2 is FQGNSA. Here the CDR3 reads CASSQDGTNEKLFF. CDR3 bases: TGTGCCAGCAGCCAAGATGGTACTAATGAAAAACTGTTTTTT.

This clone was counted a few times. This chain uses TRBV11-3 with TRBJ2-3, with no clear D. Trimming left V 0 bases short and J 3 bases short, with 10 bases between. Germline loops: CDR1 SGHNT, CDR2 YENEEA. The CDR3 is 15 amino acids. CDR3 in amino acids: CASSLDTLGTDTQYF. The CDR3 region has the DNA TGTGCCAGCAGCTTAGACACCCTTGGGACAGATACGCAGTATTTT.

This clone showed up just a few times. The chain combines TRBV27 with TRBJ2-1; D might be TRBD1 (6 bases). CDR3 length: 15 residues. Germline loops: CDR1 MNHEY, CDR2 SMNVEV (reference sequence). Trimming shortened V by 6 bases and J by 15 bases, and 27 bases separated the two germline ends. This CDR3 is CASSPTLQGTPSRFF. The CDR3 DNA reads as TGTGCCAGCAGCCCTACCTTGCAGGGGACCCCTTCCCGGTTCTTC.

This clone was counted only a few times. This chain joins TRBV19 and TRBJ2-6; 7 bases map to TRBD1. Germline V gives CDR1 LNHDA, CDR2 SQIVND (reference sequence). J was trimmed by 2 bases and V by 5 bases; bases with no gene match: 0. CDR3 length: 14 residues. CDR3 in DNA: TGTGCCAGTAGTCAGGGGGCTGGGGCCAACGTCCTGACTTTC. It translates to CASSQGAGANVLTF.